This T cell receptor (beta chain) was captured by sequencing in a study of shared clonotypes between healthy human individuals (dated by TCRdb to 2018 to 2021). Context from the whole study: A couple of women and a few men aged 18 to 49 years were included in the cohort. Libraries were prepared and TCR repertoires were sequenced by different laboratories using diverse techniques, in order to increase sequencing depth and limit assay-specific biases. The study deeply sequenced blood TCR repertoires of about 5 healthy adults to estimate repertoire size and the extent of clonotype sharing between individuals. For each donor, CD4 naive and CD4 memory were each given three plates, CD8 naive was given two plates, and CD8 memory was given one plate. Between about 0.94 and 8.9 billion PBMCs per donor were obtained by leukapheresis. What the study reported, not specific to this receptor: Compared with non-shared clonotypes, the clonotypes found in all four sorted-subset donors had higher generation probabilities. Only blood was sampled, and tissue TCR repertoires likely differ from those in blood. Even with the large sequencing depth, rarefaction of the sorted-subset datasets indicated that sequencing was incomplete. Sharing across a few donors was observed for about 5% of naive CD4, under 4% of naive CD8, about 2.3% of memory CD4, and about 0.38% of memory CD8 clonotypes. Because the study included a small number of donors, the genetic and exposure-history diversity represented was limited. Estimated clonotype richness was generally larger for naive than for memory subsets. Pairwise subsampling led to the expectation that sequencing depth would affect the degree of clonotype sharing among donors.

From its cysteine to its phenylalanine, the CDR3 spans 13 amino acids. The CDR3 DNA has 39 bases and is translated from base 1. The germline V gene (reference sequence) yields MNHNY for CDR1 and SVGAGI for CDR2. Ends trimmed: V by 7 bases, J by 10 bases; bases unmatched to a gene: 9. The donors were healthy, HIV-negative adults who had no recently reported acute infections or vaccinations. Every donor was a Caucasian adult living in Nashville, Tennessee, USA. CD4+ T cells were enriched by magnetic negative selection, after which naive cells were positively selected on CD45RA and the negative fraction was taken as the memory subset. Blood was collected by leukapheresis, and PBMCs were isolated by Ficoll-Histopaque density gradient centrifugation and then cryopreserved in liquid nitrogen vapor phase. Purity and quantity of every magnetically sorted T cell population were checked by analytical flow cytometry. From each sorted fraction, genomic DNA was isolated and quantified by UV absorbance on a Nanodrop 2000c.

Using the deep immunoSEQ assay, TCR CDR3 regions were amplified from genomic DNA by multiplex PCR. Extracted genomic DNA from each cell subset was spread evenly across all wells of several immunoSEQ 96-well plates, with each plate serving as a replicate. For sorted subsets, each replicate PCR was loaded with around 200 ng genomic DNA, equivalent to 30,000 or so T cell genomes. Purified libraries were measured with a Qubit 3.0 fluorometer, size-checked on a Bioanalyzer 2100, and measured again with the KAPA Library Quantification kit. Every immunoSEQ 96-well plate was sequenced on a separate single-read 150-cycle Illumina NextSeq 550 flow cell. The authors' analysis ran thus. Because the immunoSEQ output held only junctional sequences and lacked quality scores, the filtering could not match the filtering applied to full-length reads. Sequences were annotated with PyIR, a Python wrapper for IgBLAST v1.9, and V/J genes and CDR3 were assigned using IMGT germline references. Any read was removed if the V/J assignment was weak (E-value above 1e-6), the CDR3 was missing, or the read contained stop codons, out-of-frame junctions, or ambiguous translated residues. V3J clonotypes were defined as sequences sharing an identical inferred V gene, J gene, and CDR3 amino acid sequence. To compute the percentage overlap between repertoires, the number of shared unique clonotypes was divided by the size of the smaller repertoire. Repertoire richness was assessed with RTK rarefaction, the Chao1 estimator, and Recon v2.1 estimates of unobserved clonotypes. For all TCRbeta clonotypes obtained by the gDNA method from a few donors, generation probabilities were computed with OLGA. The immuneACCESS repertoire file appears here via TCRdb, limited to in-frame rearrangements. These files lack a portion of the clones; in checked studies, under half of the deficit traces to unresolved V genes, and the cause of the others is not known. V and J calls and clone size follow that table, whereas D and trimming were derived from the DNA. In this sample the table shows 730,000 or so clones, approximately 75% of which occur a single time. The ten largest account for 1.8% of the sample.

A word on this clone: It has no known antigen specificity. No base qualities exist here, and no much larger clone lies one base off it.

Recombination joined TRBV6-6 with TRBJ2-7, with 11 bases in between that match TRBD1. The TCR originated in a young woman in good health. Sequences were obtained from memory CD4+ T cells sorted from blood. In light of the paper, this sample's cell subset or site label describes: CD45RA-negative fraction. The nucleotides read TGTGCCAGCACCCCCGGGACAGGGGGGCCACAGTACTTC. The resulting protein is CASTPGTGGPQYF.